These 2 T cell receptor beta chains were all obtained from the same sample, sequenced in a study of T cell repertoires in cytomegalovirus infection. TCRdb reprocessed the reads with MiXCR, giving one entry per CDR3 protein. The sample has about 360,000 distinct CDR3 sequences, roughly a third seen once. Their target antigens are unknown. The sequences come from cultured PBMCs, collected from culture after CMV antigen stimulation. The receptors were sampled from a human donor in good health (CMV status not recorded). Some clones in this sample may be carry-over from other donors' samples.

This clonotype occurred many times. The rearrangement joins TRBV6-4 to TRBJ2-1; 9 bases agree with TRBD2. The CDR3 is made up of 16 amino acids. The V and J ends lost 5 bases and 7 bases, in that order; junction bases with no gene match: 12. Germline-derived CDR1 and CDR2 are MRHNA and SNTAGT. The CDR3 loop is CASSLSSGTGGNEQFF. The CDR3, as DNA: TGTGCCAGCAGTCTTTCTAGCGGGACCGGAGGTAATGAGCAGTTCTTC.

This clonotype was seen at least ten times. The J gene is TRBJ2-1, the V gene TRBV5-6, with 7 bases that match TRBD2. CDR1 is SGHDT, CDR2 YYEEEE, per germline. The CDR3 runs to 14 residues. The ends lost 2 bases at V and 3 bases at J; junction bases unmatched: 2. The CDR3 region is CASSFRGSYNEQFF. The CDR3 DNA follows: TGTGCCAGCAGCTTTCGCGGGAGCTACAATGAGCAGTTCTTC.